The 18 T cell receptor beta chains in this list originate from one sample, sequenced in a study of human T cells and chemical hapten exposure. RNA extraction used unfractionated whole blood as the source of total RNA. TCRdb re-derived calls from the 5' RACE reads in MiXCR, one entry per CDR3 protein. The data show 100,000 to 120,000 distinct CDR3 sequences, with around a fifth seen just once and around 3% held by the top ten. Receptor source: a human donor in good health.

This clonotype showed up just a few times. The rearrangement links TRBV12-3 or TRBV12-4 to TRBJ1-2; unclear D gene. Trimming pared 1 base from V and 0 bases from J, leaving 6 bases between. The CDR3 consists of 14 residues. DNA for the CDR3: TGTGCCAGCAGTTTAGGGGCCTCTAACTATGGCTACACCTTC. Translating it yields CASSLGASNYGYTF.

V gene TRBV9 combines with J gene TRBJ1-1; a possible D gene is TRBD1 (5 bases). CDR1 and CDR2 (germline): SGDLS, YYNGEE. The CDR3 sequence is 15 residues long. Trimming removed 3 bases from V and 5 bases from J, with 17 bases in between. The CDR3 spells CASSAELNGGTEAFF. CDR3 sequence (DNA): TGTGCCAGCAGCGCGGAGCTAAATGGGGGGACTGAAGCTTTCTTT.

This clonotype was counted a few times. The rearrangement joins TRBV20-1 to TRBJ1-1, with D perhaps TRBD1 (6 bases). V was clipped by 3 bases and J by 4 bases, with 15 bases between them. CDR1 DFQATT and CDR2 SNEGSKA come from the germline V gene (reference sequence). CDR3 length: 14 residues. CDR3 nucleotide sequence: TGCAGTGCTAGGGGAGCACAGGGCGTCACTGAAGCTTTCTTT. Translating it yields CSARGAQGVTEAFF.

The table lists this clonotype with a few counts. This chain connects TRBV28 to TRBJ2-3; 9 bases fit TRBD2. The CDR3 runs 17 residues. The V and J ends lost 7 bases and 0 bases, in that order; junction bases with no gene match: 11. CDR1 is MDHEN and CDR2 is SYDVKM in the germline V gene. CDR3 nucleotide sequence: TGTGCCAGCACCCCTGGGGGTAGCGGGAGAAGCACAGATACGCAGTATTTT. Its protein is CASTPGGSGRSTDTQYF.

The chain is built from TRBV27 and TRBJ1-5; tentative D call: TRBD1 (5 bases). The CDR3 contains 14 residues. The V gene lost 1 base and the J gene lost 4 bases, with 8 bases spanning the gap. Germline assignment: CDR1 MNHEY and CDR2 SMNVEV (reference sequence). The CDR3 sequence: CASSLLGVNQPQHF. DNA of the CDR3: TGTGCCAGCAGTTTATTGGGGGTTAATCAGCCCCAGCATTTT.

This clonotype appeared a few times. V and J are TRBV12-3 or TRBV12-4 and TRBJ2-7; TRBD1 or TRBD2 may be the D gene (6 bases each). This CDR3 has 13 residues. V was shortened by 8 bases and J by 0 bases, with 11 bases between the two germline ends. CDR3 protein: CASLPGASYEQYF. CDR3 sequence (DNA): TGTGCCAGCCTACCGGGGGCCTCCTACGAGCAGTACTTC.

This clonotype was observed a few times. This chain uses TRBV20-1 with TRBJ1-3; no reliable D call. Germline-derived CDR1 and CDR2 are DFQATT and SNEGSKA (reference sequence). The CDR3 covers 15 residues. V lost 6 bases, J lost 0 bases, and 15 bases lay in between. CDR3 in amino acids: CSAARLLSSGNTIYF. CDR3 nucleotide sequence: TGCAGTGCCGCCCGACTGCTGAGCTCTGGAAACACCATATATTTT.

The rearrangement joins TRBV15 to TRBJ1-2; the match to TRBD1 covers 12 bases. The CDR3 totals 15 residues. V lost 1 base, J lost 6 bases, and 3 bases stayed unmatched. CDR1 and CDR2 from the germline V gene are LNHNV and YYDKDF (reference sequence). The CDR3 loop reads CATSRGDRGLDGYTF. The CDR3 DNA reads TGTGCCACCAGCAGAGGGGACAGGGGGCTTGATGGCTACACCTTC.

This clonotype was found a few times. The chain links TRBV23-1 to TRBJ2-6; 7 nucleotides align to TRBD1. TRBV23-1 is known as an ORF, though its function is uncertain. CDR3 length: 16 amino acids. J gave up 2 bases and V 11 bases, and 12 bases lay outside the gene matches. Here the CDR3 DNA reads TGCGCCGACAAGGGGGCTCTTGAAACTGGGGCCAACGTCCTGACTTTC. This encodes CADKGALETGANVLTF.

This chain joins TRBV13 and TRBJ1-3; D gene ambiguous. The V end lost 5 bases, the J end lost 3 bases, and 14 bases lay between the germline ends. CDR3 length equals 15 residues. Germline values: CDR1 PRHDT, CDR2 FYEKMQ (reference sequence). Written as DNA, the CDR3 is TGTGCCAGCAGCCAGGATCGGGCAGTTGGAAACACCATATATTTT. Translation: CASSQDRAVGNTIYF.

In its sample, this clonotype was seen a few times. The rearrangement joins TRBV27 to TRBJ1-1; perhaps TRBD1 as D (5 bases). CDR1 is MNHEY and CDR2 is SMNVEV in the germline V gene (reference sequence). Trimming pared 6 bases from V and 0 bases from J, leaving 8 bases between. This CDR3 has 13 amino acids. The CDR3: CASRDKVNTEAFF. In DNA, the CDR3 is TGTGCCAGCAGGGACAAAGTGAACACTGAAGCTTTCTTT.

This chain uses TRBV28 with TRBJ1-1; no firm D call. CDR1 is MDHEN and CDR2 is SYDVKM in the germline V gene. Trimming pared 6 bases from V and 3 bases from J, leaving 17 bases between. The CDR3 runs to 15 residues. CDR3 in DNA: TGTGCCAGCAGCCCCTCCAAGCTATTGGACACTGAAGCTTTCTTT. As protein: CASSPSKLLDTEAFF.

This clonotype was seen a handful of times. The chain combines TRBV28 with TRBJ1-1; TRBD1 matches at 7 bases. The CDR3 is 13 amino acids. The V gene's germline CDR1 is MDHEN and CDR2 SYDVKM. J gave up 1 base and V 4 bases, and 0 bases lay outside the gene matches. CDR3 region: CASSYRGNTEAFF. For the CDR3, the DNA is TGTGCCAGCAGTTACAGGGGGAACACTGAAGCTTTCTTT.

This CDR3 reads CAISSRGLAYEQYF. CDR3 nucleotide sequence: TGTGCCATCAGTTCCCGCGGACTAGCCTACGAGCAGTACTTC. V usage is TRBV10-3 and J usage is TRBJ2-7; 7 nucleotides match TRBD2. Germline CDR1 ENHRY, CDR2 SYGVKD. V dropped 5 bases and J dropped 2; count of bases not matched to a gene: 6. This CDR3 spans 14 amino acids.

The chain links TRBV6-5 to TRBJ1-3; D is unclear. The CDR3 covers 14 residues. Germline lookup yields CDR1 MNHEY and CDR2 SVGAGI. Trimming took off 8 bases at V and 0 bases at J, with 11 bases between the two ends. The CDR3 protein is CASRLQSSGNTIYF. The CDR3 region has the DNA TGTGCCAGCCGGCTGCAGAGCTCTGGAAACACCATATATTTT.

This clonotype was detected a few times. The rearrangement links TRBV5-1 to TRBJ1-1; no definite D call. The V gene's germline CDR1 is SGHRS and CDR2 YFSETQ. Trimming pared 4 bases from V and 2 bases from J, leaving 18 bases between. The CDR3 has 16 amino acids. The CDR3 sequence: CASSPTVKAINTEAFF. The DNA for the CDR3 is TGCGCCAGCAGCCCAACGGTGAAGGCTATAAACACTGAAGCTTTCTTT.

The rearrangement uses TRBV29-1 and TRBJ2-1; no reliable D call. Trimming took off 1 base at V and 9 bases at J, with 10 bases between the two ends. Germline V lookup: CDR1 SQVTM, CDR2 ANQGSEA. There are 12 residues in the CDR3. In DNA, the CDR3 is TGCAGCGTTGAAGTCCTGTCTTCTGAGCAGTTCTTC. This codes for CSVEVLSSEQFF.

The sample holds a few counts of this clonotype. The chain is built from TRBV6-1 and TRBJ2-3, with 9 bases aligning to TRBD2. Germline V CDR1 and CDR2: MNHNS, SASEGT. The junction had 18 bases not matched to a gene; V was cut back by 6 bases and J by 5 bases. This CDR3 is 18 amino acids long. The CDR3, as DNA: TGTGCCAGCAGGCCCTCCAGGGGTAGCGGGAGAGTGGAAGATACGCAGTATTTT. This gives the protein CASRPSRGSGRVEDTQYF.